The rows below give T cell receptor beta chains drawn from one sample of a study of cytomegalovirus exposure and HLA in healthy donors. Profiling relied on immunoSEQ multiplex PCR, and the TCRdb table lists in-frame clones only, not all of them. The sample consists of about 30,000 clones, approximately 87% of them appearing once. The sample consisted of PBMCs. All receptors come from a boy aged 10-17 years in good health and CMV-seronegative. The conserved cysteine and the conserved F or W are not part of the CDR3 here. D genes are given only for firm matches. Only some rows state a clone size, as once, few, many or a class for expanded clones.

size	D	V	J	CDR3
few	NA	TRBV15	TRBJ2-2	ATSRDGLSINGELF
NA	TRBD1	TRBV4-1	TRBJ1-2	ASSHPGQGTGYT
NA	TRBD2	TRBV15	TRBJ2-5	ATSRAWTSGEETQY
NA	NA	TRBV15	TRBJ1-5	ATSRDPRGEDQPQH
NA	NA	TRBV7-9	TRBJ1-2	ASSLRGGEGGYT
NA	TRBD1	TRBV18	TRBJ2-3	ASSPYPTFGTGDYTDTQY
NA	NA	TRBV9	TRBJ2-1	ASSVGGSTYNEQF
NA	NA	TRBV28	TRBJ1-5	ASRRVYSNQPQH
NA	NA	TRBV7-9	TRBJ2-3	ASSLRGRERNTDTQY
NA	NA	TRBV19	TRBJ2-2	ASSILGQNTGELF
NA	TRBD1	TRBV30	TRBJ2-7	AWSDTGVYEQY
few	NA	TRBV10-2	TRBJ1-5	ASSPTPSAQH
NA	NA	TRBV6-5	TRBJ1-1	ASSYLRRGVEAF
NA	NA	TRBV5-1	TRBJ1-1	ASSERRSNTEAF
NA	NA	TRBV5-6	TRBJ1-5	ASSLLAGGGFQPQH
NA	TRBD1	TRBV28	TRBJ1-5	ASSFGTGGERPQH
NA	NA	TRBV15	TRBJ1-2	ATSVVSLIGYT
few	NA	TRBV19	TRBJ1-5	ASKEGSGYSNQPQH
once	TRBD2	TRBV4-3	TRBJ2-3	ASSQVVGGGSITDTQY
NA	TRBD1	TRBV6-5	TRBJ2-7	ASSILGTGAYEQY
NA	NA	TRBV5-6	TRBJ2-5	ASSSIPVRETQY
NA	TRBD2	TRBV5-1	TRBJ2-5	ASSPSGGGMETQY
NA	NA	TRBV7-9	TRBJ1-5	ASSLEGGGGNQPQH
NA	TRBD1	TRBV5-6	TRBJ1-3	ASSPDRGPGNTIY
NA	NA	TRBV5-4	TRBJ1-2	ASSQDSGYGYT
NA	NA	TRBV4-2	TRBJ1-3	ASSQGGPGNTIY
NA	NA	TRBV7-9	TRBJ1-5	ASSLGTEINQPQH
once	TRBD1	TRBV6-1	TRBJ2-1	ASSAYDRGAYNEQF
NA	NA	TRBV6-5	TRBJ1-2	ASSYTGTYGYT
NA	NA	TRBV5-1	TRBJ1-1	ASSDMGGGEAF
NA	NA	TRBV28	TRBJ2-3	SSSATSTDTQY
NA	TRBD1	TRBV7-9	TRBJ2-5	ASSSMNWQGANEQY
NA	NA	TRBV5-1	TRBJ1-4	ASSVDKGGSNEKLF
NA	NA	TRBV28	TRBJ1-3	ASSFSGGGSGNTIY
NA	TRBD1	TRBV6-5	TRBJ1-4	ASSYGTGRSEKLF
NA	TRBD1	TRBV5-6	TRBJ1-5	ASSSGTGSDQPQH
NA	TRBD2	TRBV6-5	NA	ASSKTSGLYEQY
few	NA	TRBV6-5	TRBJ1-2	ASTPAGLYGYT
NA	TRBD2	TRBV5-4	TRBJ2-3	ASRTSGPTDTQY
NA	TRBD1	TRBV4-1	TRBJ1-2	ASSQTTGVYGYT
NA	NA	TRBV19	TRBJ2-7	ASSYSGLSSYEQY
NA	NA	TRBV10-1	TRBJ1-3	ASNTESSGNTIY